This T cell receptor (beta chain) was identified during a study of memory CD4+ T cells and cytomegalovirus serostatus. The CDR3 is 15 amino acids. Germline-derived CDR1 and CDR2 are SGHTA and FQGNSA. V dropped 3 bases and J dropped 3 bases, with 15 bases sitting between them. In the original processing: After removing out-of-frame reads, around 2 million distinct TCRbeta sequences remained. Generated by immunoSEQ multiplex PCR, the TCRdb table keeps only in-frame clones and is missing some. Clonal size and the V and J genes are those of that table, whereas D and trimming came from the DNA. Of over 60,000 clones listed, around 77% are singletons. The sort gate was single viable CD3+CD4+CD8-CD45RO+ cells for memory CD4+ T cells. Serostatus was set by detecting CMV pp150, pp28, p38, p52 IgG. Total CD4+ T cells were enriched by CD4 positive selection.

The chain recombines TRBV7-2 with TRBJ2-7, with D uncertain. This receptor was taken from an adult in good health and CMV-seronegative. Sequencing was done on a sample of memory CD4+ T cells from blood. For the CDR3, the DNA is TGTGCCAGCAGCTTGTCATCGAATACAATCTACGAGCAGTACTTC. Translation: CASSLSSNTIYEQYF.